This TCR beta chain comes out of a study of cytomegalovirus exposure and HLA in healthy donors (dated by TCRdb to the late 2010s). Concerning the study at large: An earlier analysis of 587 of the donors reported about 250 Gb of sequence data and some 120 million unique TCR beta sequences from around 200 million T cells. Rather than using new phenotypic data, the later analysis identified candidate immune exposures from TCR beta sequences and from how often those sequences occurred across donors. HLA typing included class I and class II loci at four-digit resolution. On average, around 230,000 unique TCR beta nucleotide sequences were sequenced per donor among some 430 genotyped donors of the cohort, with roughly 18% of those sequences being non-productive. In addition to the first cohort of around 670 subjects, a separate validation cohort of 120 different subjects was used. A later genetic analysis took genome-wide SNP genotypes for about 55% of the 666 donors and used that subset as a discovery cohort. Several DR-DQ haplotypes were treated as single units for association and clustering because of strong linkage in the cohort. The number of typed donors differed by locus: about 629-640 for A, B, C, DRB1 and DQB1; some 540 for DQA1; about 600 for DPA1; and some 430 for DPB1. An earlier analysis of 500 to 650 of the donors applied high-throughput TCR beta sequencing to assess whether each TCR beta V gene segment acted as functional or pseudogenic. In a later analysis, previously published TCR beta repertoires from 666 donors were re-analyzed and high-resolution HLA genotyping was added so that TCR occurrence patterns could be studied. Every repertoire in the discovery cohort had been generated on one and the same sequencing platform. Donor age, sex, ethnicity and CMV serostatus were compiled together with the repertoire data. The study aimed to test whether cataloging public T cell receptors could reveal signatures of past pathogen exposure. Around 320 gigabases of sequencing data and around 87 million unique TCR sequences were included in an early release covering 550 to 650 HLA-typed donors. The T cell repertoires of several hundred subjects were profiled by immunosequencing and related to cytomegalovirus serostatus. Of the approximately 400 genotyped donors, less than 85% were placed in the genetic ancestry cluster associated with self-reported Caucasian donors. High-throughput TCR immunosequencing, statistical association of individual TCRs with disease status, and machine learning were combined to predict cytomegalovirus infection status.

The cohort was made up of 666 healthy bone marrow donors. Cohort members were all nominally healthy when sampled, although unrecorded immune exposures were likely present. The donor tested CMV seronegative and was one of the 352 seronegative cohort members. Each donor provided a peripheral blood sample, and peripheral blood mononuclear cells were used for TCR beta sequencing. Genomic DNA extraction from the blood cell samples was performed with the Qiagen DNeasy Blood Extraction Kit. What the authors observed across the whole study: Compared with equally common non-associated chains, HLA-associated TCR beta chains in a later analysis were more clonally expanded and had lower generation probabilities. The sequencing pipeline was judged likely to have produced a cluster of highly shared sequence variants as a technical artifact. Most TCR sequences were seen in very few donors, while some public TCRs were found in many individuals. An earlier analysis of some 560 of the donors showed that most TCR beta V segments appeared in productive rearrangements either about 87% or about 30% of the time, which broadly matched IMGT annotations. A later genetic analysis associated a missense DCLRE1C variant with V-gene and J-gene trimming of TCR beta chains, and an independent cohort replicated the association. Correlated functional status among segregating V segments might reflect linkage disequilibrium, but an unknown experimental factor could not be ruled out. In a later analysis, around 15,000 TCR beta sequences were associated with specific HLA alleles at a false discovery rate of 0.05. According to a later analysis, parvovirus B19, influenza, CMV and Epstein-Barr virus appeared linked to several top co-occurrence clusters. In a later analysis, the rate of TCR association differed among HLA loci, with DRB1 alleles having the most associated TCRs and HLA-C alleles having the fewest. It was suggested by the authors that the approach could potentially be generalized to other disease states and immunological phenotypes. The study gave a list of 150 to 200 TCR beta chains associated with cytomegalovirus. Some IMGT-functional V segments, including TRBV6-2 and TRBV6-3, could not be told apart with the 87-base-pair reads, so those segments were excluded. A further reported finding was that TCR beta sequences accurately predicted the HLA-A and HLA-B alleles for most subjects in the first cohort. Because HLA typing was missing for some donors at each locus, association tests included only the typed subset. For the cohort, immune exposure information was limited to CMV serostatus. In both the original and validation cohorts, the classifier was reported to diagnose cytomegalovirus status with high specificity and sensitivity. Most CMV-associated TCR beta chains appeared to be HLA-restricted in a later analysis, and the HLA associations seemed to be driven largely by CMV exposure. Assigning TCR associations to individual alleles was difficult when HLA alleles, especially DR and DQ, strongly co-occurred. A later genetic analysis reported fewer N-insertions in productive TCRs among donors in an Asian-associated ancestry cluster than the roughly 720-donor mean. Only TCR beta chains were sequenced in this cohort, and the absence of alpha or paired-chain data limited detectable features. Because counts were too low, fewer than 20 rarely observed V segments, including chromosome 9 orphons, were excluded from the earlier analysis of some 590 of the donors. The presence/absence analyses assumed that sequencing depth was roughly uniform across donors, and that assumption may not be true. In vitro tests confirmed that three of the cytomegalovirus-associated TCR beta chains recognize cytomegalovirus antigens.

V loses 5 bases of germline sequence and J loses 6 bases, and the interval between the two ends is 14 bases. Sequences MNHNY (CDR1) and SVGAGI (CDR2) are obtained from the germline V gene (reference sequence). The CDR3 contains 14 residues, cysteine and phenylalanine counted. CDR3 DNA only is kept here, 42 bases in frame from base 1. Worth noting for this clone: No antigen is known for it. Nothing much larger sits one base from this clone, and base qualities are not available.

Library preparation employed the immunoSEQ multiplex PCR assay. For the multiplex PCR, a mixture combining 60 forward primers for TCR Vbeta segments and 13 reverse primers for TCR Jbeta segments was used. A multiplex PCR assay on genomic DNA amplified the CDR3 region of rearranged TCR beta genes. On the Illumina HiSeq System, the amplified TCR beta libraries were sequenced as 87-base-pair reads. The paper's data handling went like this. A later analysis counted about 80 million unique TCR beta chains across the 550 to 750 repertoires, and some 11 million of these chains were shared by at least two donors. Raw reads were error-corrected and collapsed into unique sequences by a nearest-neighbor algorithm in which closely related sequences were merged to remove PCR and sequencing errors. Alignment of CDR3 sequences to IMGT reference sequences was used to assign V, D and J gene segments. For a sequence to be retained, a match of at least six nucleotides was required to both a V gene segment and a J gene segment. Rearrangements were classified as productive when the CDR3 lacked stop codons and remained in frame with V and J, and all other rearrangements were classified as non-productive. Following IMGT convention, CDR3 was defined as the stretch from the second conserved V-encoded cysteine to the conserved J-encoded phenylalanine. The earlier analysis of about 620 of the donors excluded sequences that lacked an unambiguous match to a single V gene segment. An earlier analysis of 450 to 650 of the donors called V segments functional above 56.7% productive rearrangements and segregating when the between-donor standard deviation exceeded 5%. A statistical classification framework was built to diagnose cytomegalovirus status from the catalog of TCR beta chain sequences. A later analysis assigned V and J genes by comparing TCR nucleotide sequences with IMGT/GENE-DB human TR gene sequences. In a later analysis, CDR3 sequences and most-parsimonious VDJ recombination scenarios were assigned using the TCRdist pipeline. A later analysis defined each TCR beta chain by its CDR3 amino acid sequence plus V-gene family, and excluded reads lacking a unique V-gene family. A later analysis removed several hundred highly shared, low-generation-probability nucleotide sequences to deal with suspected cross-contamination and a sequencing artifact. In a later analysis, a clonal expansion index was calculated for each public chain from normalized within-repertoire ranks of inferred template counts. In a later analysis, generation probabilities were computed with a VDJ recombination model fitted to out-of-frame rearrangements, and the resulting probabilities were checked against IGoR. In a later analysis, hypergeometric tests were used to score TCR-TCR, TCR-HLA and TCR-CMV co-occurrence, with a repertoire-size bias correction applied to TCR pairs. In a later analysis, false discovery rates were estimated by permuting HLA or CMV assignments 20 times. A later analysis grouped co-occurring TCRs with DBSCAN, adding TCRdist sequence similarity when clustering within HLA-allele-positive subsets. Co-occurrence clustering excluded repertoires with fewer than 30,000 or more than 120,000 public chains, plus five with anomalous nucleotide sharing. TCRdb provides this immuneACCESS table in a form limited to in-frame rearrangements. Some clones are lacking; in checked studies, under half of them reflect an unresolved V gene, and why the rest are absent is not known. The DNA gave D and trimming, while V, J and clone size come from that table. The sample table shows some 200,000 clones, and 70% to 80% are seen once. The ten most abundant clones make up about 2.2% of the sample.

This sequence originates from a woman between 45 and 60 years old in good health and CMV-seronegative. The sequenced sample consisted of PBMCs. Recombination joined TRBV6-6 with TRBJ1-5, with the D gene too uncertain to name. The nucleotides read TGTGCCAGCAGTCCCCCCGGGGAGTTTCAGCCCCAGCATTTT. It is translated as CASSPPGEFQPQHF.